This T cell receptor (beta chain) originates from a study of blood T cell repertoires in COVID-19 (TCRdb year 2020). Study-wide context: Collaborator samples came from the United States, Italy and Spain and covered acute and convalescent phases of COVID-19. Samples were obtained from the ongoing ImmuneRACE study (first 160 participants) and from some 1,300 subjects provided by 6 global collaborators. Where available, HLA class I and class II types were obtained from metadata supplied by the sample provider rather than from assay-based typing. Subjects who had been exposed to COVID-19, were actively infected with it, or had recovered from it provided the deeply sampled blood TCRbeta repertoires that made up the dataset. The prospective study material was composed of cDNA or gDNA derived from T cells, B-cell-depleted T cells, or PBMCs. The repertoires were released in a freely available public database meant as a resource for research on the immune response to SARS-CoV-2. Sample metadata almost always included a de-identified subject ID, COVID-19 status, age in years and sex. What the work shows at the level of the full study, not this receptor alone: The quantity of clinical and demographic metadata differed by source and by participant and was supplied without curation.

This clone occurred a few times. No cognate antigen has been identified for it. Base qualities are not recorded, but no much larger clone differs from it by a single base. The CDR3 measures 14 amino acids from cysteine to phenylalanine. The sequence is cut down to CDR3 DNA, 42 bases in frame from base 1. V and J are truncated by 6 bases and 12 bases respectively, leaving an intervening sequence of 24 bases. According to the germline V gene, CDR1 reads MDHEN and CDR2 reads SYDVKM. The immunoSEQ Assay, a bias-controlled multiplex PCR, was used to amplify TCRbeta CDR3 regions from genomic DNA. Under the source paper's analysis protocol: The number of nucleated cells in each sample was estimated from the amplification of reference gene primers within the assay. To quantify the absolute abundance of each unique TCRbeta CDR3 rearrangement, sequence reads were collapsed and filtered. For each sample, productive Simpson clonality was calculated as the square root of Simpson's diversity index over productive rearrangements. The clones in this table, taken by TCRdb from immuneACCESS, are in-frame only. Not every clone is retained; where verified, under half of the shortfall comes from an unresolved V gene, and the cause of the rest is unknown. V and J calls and clone size follow that table, whereas D and trimming were derived from the DNA. The sample data list approximately 100,000 clones, and over 60% of these were observed just once. Together, the top ten hold more than 5% of the sample.

One collaborating source in Seattle enrolled patients during active infection and followed them longitudinally through the course of disease. Whole blood was collected in K2EDTA tubes by collaborating institutions according to the institutions' own protocols. For TCRbeta analysis, collaborators shipped samples as frozen whole blood, isolated PBMCs, or DNA extracted from either of those sample types. The TCR originated in a man at least 80 years old with COVID-19, enrolled during active disease. Sequenced material: peripheral blood. The chain is made from TRBV28 and TRBJ2-7; the D gene is perhaps TRBD1, from 6 matching bases. The CDR3 reads as follows: CASSMDRGQRGSYF. The DNA sequence is TGTGCCAGCAGCATGGACAGAGGCCAACGGGGTTCGTACTTC.